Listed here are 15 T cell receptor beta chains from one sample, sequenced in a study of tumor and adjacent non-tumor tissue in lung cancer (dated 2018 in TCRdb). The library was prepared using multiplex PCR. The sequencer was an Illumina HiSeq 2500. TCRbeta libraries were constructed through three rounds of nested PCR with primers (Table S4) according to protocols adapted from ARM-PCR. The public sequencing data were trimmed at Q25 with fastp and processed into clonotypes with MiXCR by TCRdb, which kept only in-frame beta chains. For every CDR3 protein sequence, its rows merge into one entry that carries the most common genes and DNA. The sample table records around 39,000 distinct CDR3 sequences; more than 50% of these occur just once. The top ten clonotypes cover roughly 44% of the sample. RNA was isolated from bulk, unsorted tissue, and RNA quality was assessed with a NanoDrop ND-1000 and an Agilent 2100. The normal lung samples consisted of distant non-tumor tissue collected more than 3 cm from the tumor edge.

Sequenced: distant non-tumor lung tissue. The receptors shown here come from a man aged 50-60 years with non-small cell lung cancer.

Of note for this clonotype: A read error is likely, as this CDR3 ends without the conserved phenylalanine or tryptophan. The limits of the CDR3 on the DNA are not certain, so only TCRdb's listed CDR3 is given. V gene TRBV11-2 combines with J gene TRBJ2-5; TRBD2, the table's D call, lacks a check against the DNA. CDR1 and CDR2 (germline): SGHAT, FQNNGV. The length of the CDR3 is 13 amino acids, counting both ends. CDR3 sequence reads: CASSLWRSETQYL.

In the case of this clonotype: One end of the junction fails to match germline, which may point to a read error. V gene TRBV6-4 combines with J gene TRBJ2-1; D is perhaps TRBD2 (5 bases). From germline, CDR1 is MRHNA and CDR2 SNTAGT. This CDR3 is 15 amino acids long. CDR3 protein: CVSSEAGGSYNEQFF. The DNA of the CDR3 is TGTGTCAGCAGTGAGGCAGGAGGCTCCTACAATGAGCAGTTCTTC.

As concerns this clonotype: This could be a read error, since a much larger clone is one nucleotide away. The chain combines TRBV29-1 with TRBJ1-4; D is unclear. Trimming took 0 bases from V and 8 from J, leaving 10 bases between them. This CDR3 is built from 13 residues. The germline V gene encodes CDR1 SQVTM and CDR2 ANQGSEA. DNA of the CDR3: TGCAGCGTTGAAGATCCGATTGGAGAAAAACTGTTTTTT. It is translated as CSVEDPIGEKLFF.

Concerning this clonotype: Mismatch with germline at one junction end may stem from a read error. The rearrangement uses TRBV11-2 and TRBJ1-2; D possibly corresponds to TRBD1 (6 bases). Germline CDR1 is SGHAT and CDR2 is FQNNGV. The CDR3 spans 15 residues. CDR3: CASTLARQGPYGYIF. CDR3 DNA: TGTGCCAGCACCCTGGCCCGGCAGGGGCCATATGGGTACATCTTC.

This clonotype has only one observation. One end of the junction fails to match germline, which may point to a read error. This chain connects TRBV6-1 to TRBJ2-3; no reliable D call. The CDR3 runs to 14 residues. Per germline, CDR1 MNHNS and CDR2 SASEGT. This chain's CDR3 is CGSTSTPATVTQYF. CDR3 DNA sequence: TGTGGCAGCACCAGCACCCCCGCCACAGTTACGCAGTATTTT.

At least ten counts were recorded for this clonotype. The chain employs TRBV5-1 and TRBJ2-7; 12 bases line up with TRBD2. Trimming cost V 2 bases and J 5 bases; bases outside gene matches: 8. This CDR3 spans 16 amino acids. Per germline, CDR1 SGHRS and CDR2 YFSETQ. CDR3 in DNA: TGCGCCAGCAGCTTACACCCTAGCGGGAGGGCCAACGAGCAGTACTTC. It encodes CASSLHPSGRANEQYF. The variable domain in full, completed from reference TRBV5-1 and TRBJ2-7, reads KAGVTQTPRYLIKTRGQQVTLSCSPISGHRSVSWYQQTPGQGLQFLFEYFSETQRNKGNFPGRFSGRQFSNSRSEMNVSTLELGDSALYLCASSLHPSGRANEQYFGPGTRLTVT.

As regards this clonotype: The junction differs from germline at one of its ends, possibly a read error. The CDR3 loop reads CTIGEGRGTYEQYF. CDR3 DNA sequence: TGTACCATCGGTGAGGGGAGAGGAACCTACGAGCAGTACTTC. The rearrangement joins TRBV10-3 to TRBJ2-7, with D perhaps given as TRBD1 or TRBD2 (5 bases each). The CDR3 extends over 14 amino acids. Germline CDR1 is ENHRY and CDR2 is SYGVKD.

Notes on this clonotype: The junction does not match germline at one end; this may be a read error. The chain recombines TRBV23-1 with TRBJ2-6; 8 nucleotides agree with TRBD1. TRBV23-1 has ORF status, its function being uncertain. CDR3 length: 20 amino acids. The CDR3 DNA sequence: TGCGCCAGCAGTCAATCGGTGAGGGGACAGGTCTCCTCTGGCGCCAACGTCCAGACTTTC. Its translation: CASSQSVRGQVSSGANVQTF.

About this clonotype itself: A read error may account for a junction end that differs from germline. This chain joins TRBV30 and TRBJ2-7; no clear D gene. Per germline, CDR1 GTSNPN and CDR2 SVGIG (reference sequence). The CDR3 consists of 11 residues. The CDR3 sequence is CAWSGAYERYF. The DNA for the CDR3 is TGTGCCTGGAGTGGGGCCTACGAGCGGTACTTC.

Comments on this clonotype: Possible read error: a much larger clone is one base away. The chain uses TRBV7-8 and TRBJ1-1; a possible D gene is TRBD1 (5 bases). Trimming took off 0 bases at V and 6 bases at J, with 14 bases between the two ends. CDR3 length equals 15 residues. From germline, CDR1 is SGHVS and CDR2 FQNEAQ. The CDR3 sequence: CASSLALQGESEAFF. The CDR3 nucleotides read TGTGCCAGCAGCTTAGCGTTGCAGGGAGAATCTGAAGCTTTCTTT.

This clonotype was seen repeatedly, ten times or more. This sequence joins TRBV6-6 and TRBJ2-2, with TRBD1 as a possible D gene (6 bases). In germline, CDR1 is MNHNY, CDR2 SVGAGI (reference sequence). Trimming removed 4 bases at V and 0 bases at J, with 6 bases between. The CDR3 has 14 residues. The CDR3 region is CASSWDTNTGELFF. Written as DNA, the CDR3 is TGTGCCAGCAGTTGGGACACGAACACCGGGGAGCTGTTTTTT.

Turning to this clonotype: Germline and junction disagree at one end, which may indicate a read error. CDR3 nucleotides: TGTGCCAGTAGCCAAGATGGGACTAGCGCGAGGAATGAGCAGTTCTTC. It is translated as CASSQDGTSARNEQFF. The V and J genes are TRBV4-2 and TRBJ2-1; 10 nucleotides match TRBD2. CDR1 LGHNA and CDR2 YNFKEQ come from the germline V gene. The CDR3 totals 16 residues.

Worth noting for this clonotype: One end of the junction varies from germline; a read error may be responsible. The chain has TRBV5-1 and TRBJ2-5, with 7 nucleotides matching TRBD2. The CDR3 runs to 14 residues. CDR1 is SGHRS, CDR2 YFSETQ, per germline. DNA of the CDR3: TGCGCCAACAGCTCGGGGGGAGTACGAGAGACCCAGTACTTC. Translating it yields CANSSGGVRETQYF.

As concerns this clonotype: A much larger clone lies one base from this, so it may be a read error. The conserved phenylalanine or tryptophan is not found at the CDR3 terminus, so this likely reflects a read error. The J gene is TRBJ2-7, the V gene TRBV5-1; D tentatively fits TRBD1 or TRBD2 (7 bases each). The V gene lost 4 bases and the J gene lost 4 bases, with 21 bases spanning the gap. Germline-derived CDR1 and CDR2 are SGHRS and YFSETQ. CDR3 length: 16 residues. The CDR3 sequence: CASSPLPTGRVYEQYL. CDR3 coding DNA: TGCGCCAGCAGCCCGCTACCGACAGGGAGGGTATACGAGCAGTACTTA.

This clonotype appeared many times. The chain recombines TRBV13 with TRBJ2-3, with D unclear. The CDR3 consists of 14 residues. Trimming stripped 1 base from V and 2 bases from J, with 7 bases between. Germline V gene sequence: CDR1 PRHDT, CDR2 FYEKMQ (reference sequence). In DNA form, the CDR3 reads TGTGCCAGCAGCTTAGCTCCTACCACAGATACGCAGTATTTT. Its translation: CASSLAPTTDTQYF.